This TCR beta chain emerged from a study of blood T cell repertoires in COVID-19 (dated by TCRdb to the early 2020s). The study in broad terms: The collaborator samples originated in the United States, Italy and Spain and spanned the acute and convalescent phases of COVID-19. The samples were drawn from two sources: the first 160 participants of the ongoing ImmuneRACE study, and fewer than 1,500 subjects contributed by 6 global collaborators. The prospective study material was composed of cDNA or gDNA derived from T cells, B-cell-depleted T cells, or PBMCs. Where available, HLA class I and class II types were taken from metadata supplied by the sample provider and were not determined by assay-based typing. The repertoires were made available in a free public database intended to serve as a resource for research on the immune response to SARS-CoV-2. Nearly every sample came with metadata listing a de-identified subject ID, COVID-19 status, age in years and sex. The dataset comprised deeply sampled blood TCRbeta repertoires from subjects exposed to, actively infected with, or recovered from COVID-19. Findings and caveats that apply to the study as a whole: The amount of clinical and demographic metadata varied by source and participant and was provided uncurated.

Trimming takes 8 bases off V and 7 bases off J; junction bases not matched to a gene: 9. CDR1 and CDR2 are drawn from the germline V gene (reference sequence): LGHDT, YNNKEL. The CDR3 sequence holds 14 residues, the cysteine and phenylalanine included. Only CDR3 DNA remains: 42 bases, in frame from the first base. On this clone itself: Its antigen remains unidentified. No quality values exist for individual bases; no much larger clone is one base distant.

The collaborating institutions used their own protocols to collect whole blood in K2EDTA tubes. For TCRbeta analysis, collaborator samples were shipped as frozen whole blood, as isolated PBMCs, or as DNA extracted from either sample type. TCRbeta CDR3 regions were amplified from genomic DNA using the immunoSEQ Assay, a bias-controlled multiplex PCR. As for how the authors treated the data: Nucleated cell counts per sample were estimated from amplification of reference gene primers within the assay. To quantify the absolute abundance of each unique TCRbeta CDR3 rearrangement, sequence reads were collapsed and filtered. For each sample, productive Simpson clonality was calculated as the square root of Simpson's diversity index over productive rearrangements. TCRdb holds this immuneACCESS table with in-frame rearrangements only. Some clones are missing; in checked studies, unresolved V genes explain under half, and the rest has no known cause. V, J and clone size derive from that table, while D and trimming were established from the DNA sequence. The sample contains over 70,000 clones, around 90% of them found a single time. The ten top clones hold 4.3% of the sample.

Sequenced input: peripheral blood. The sequence came from a woman older than 75 with active or convalescent COVID-19. The chain is encoded by TRBV3-1 (or the pseudogene TRBV3-2) joined to TRBJ2-4; 9 junctional bases match TRBD1. Here the CDR3 is given as CASSSTGGLNIQYF. The DNA reads as follows: TGTGCCAGCTCGTCTACAGGGGGCTTGAACATTCAGTACTTC.